A selection of T cell receptor beta chains follows, all from one sample in a study of CD8+ T cells in alopecia areata. Only in-frame clones appear in the TCRdb table, and some are missing; sequencing was by immunoSEQ multiplex PCR. The sample carries 150,000 to 200,000 clones, roughly 60% recorded once. The sequences come from CD4+ T cells sorted from blood, collected at approximately week 50, from a patient treated with tofacitinib. Receptors originate from a human donor with alopecia areata. Both conserved end residues are part of each CDR3. The order of the fields is CDR3 protein, V gene, J gene.

CDR3 protein: CASSLDRVNTEAFF
V gene: TRBV7-8
J gene: TRBJ1-1

CDR3 protein: CASSVGTNSPLHF
V gene: TRBV9
J gene: TRBJ1-6

CDR3 protein: CASSTRSGMNTEAFF
V gene: TRBV19
J gene: TRBJ1-1

CDR3 protein: CSASRNTQYF
V gene: TRBV20-1
J gene: TRBJ2-3

CDR3 protein: CSVDSGGF
V gene: TRBV29-1
J gene: TRBJ2-3

CDR3 protein: CASSQSPGQPNEQFF
V gene: TRBV4-3
J gene: TRBJ2-1

CDR3 protein: CASSVDRAPYNEQFF
V gene: TRBV11-2
J gene: TRBJ2-1

CDR3 protein: CAWSHGTLSNSPLHF
V gene: TRBV30
J gene: TRBJ1-6

CDR3 protein: CSATGVGEQYF
V gene: TRBV20-1
J gene: TRBJ2-7

CDR3 protein: CSVQGGGYTF
V gene: TRBV29-1
J gene: TRBJ1-2

CDR3 protein: CASTSHSSGSTDTQYF
V gene: TRBV27
J gene: TRBJ2-3

CDR3 protein: CASSLAGVSLSSGANVLTF
V gene: TRBV5-1
J gene: TRBJ2-6

CDR3 protein: CASSPYTGDNEQFF
V gene: TRBV5-1
J gene: TRBJ2-1

CDR3 protein: CAWGGESTDTQYF
V gene: TRBV30
J gene: TRBJ2-3

CDR3 protein: CASLRDSYEQYF
V gene: TRBV6-1
J gene: TRBJ2-7

CDR3 protein: CASSLRTGDTQYF
V gene: TRBV11-3
J gene: TRBJ2-3

CDR3 protein: CASSLAGGGYTF
V gene: TRBV28
J gene: TRBJ1-2

CDR3 protein: CAWNRDMSMGSYNSPLHF
V gene: TRBV30
J gene: TRBJ1-6

CDR3 protein: CASSWKTSGDQETQYF
V gene: TRBV7-6
J gene: TRBJ2-5

CDR3 protein: CASSLPEGGDYYGYTF
V gene: TRBV5-6
J gene: TRBJ1-2

CDR3 protein: CASSPGTTNEKLFF
V gene: TRBV4-1
J gene: TRBJ1-4

CDR3 protein: CASSDARNQPQHF
V gene: TRBV10-2
J gene: TRBJ1-5

CDR3 protein: CASPGPGGLDRDTQYF
V gene: TRBV7-9
J gene: TRBJ2-3

CDR3 protein: CAWSGVNSNQPQHF
V gene: TRBV30
J gene: TRBJ1-5

CDR3 protein: CSVETAPGLAGRPYEQYF
V gene: TRBV29-1
J gene: TRBJ2-7

CDR3 protein: CSVPRGEGAYNEQFF
V gene: TRBV29-1
J gene: TRBJ2-1

CDR3 protein: CASSQAGKSSYEQYF
V gene: TRBV4-3
J gene: TRBJ2-7

CDR3 protein: CSVEDYNTIYF
V gene: TRBV29-1
J gene: TRBJ1-3

CDR3 protein: CAWGRKRASYEQYF
V gene: TRBV30
J gene: TRBJ2-7

CDR3 protein: CAWSESGRVVKGNQPQHF
V gene: TRBV30
J gene: TRBJ1-5

CDR3 protein: CASSLVGSGGLETQYF
V gene: TRBV5-6
J gene: TRBJ2-5

CDR3 protein: CSVGLTGRETQYF
V gene: TRBV29-1
J gene: TRBJ2-5

CDR3 protein: CASSLAVTGGANNEQFF
V gene: TRBV7-3
J gene: TRBJ2-1

CDR3 protein: CASGYNYGYTF
V gene: TRBV6-5
J gene: TRBJ1-2

CDR3 protein: CASGQPNSPLHF
V gene: TRBV4-1
J gene: TRBJ1-6

CDR3 protein: CATSTFGGQETQYF
V gene: TRBV15
J gene: TRBJ2-5

CDR3 protein: CASSQSRGYEQYF
V gene: TRBV14
J gene: TRBJ2-7

CDR3 protein: CSVTTAETQYF
V gene: TRBV29-1
J gene: TRBJ2-5

CDR3 protein: CASSLLSSGNTIYF
V gene: TRBV7-8
J gene: TRBJ1-3

CDR3 protein: CASSPQQGVNEKLFF
V gene: TRBV7-9
J gene: TRBJ1-4

CDR3 protein: CASSPWAGMNEQFF
V gene: TRBV7-3
J gene: TRBJ2-1

CDR3 protein: CASKRRDSLFF
V gene: TRBV6-5
J gene: TRBJ2-1

CDR3 protein: CASMIQGGNGYTF
V gene: TRBV19
J gene: TRBJ1-2